The 7 T cell receptor beta chains below come from one sample, sequenced in a study of post-analysis software for immune sequencing data. The TCR beta cDNA libraries contained unique molecular identifiers. Using its own MiXCR run on the PCR reads, TCRdb lists one record per CDR3 protein. Here the sample spans 430,000 or so distinct CDR3 sequences, approximately 39% being singletons. Study-level results: Patients had higher frequencies than controls of five TRBV segments, including TRBV5-6, TRBV5-1 and TRBV20-1.

No antigen is known for these receptors. Sequencing used blood. These receptors were obtained from a girl aged 2 to 10 with multiple sclerosis.

The rearrangement links TRBV12-3 or TRBV12-4 to TRBJ2-7; 9 nucleotides line up with TRBD1. Trimming at V came to 6 bases and at J to 3 bases, leaving 6 bases not matched to a gene. This CDR3 is built from 14 residues. The CDR3 DNA reads TGTGCCAGCAGAGTACGGGGACAGGGCTACGAGCAGTACTTC. This gives the protein CASRVRGQGYEQYF.

This clonotype was recorded only once. CDR3 bases: TGCAGTGCTAGGCGGGAGGGCCCTCCCGTGATTGGCACAGATACGCAGTATTTT. Translating gives CSARREGPPVIGTDTQYF. The chain couples TRBV20-1 to TRBJ2-3; TRBD2 agrees at 9 bases. CDR3 size: 18 residues. Germline CDR1 and CDR2: DFQATT and SNEGSKA (reference sequence). The V segment lost 3 bases and the J segment 1 base; nucleotides outside the gene matches: 14.

The rearrangement joins TRBV2 to TRBJ2-3, with TRBD2 identical over 7 bases. The germline V gene has CDR1 SNHLY and CDR2 FYNNEI. The CDR3 is 14 residues long. Germline trimming cut 6 bases from V and 1 base from J; bases unmatched to any gene: 4. CDR3 residues: CASRGTIRTDTQYF. In nucleotides, the CDR3 is TGTGCCAGCAGGGGGACTATCCGCACAGATACGCAGTATTTT.

This rearrangement joins TRBV5-5 to TRBJ1-5; 8 bases map to TRBD1. CDR3 length: 16 residues. CDR1 and CDR2 (germline): SGHKS, YYEKEE (reference sequence). V lost 3 bases, J lost 4 bases, and 9 bases stayed unmatched. The CDR3 here is CASSYRGTGLNQPQHF. DNA of the CDR3: TGTGCCAGCAGCTACCGGGGGACAGGACTAAATCAGCCCCAGCATTTT.

The chain couples TRBV20-1 to TRBJ1-2, with D unresolved. Germline-derived CDR1 and CDR2 are DFQATT and SNEGSKA (reference sequence). V was pared by 6 bases and J by 7 bases, with 18 bases between. This CDR3 contains 13 residues. For the CDR3, the DNA is TGCAGTGCCGTTCGGCCCCTCGAGGTTGGCTACACCTTC. Amino acids: CSAVRPLEVGYTF.

The chain couples TRBV29-1 to TRBJ1-2; D is ambiguous. The CDR3 is made up of 17 amino acids. V gave up 2 bases and J gave up 2 bases, with 21 bases separating them. Per germline, CDR1 SQVTM and CDR2 ANQGSEA. CDR3 sequence: CSVELYLTSDGNYGYTF. The CDR3 coding sequence is TGCAGCGTTGAATTGTATTTGACGAGCGACGGGAACTATGGCTACACCTTC.

Of note for this clonotype: This sequence may be a read error, since a much larger clone differs from it by one base. The conserved final phenylalanine or tryptophan is absent from the CDR3, which likely points to a read error. The chain recombines TRBV5-6 with TRBJ2-7; D ambiguous. The V and J ends lost 0 bases and 4 bases respectively, with 8 bases between them. In germline, CDR1 is SGHDT, CDR2 YYEEEE. The CDR3 runs 13 residues. The CDR3 region is CASSLGYGYEQYL. In nucleotides, the CDR3 is TGTGCCAGCAGCTTGGGTTATGGGTACGAGCAGTACCTC.